The 26 T cell receptor beta chains reported below all come from one sample, sequenced in a study of blood T cell repertoires in COVID-19. Only in-frame clones appear in the TCRdb table, and some are missing; sequencing was by immunoSEQ multiplex PCR. The sample contains approximately 160,000 clones, over 75% of which appear only once. The sequenced sample was peripheral blood. These receptors all come from a man in his sixties who had recovered from COVID-19.

The gene calls are TRBV6-1 and TRBJ1-5; D remains unclear. CDR1 is MNHNS and CDR2 is SASEGT in the germline V gene. Trimming took 2 bases from V and 3 from J, leaving 5 bases between them. The CDR3 contains 13 residues. Here the CDR3 DNA reads TGTGCCAGCAGTGAATCTCCCAATCAGCCCCAGCATTTT. Its translation is CASSESPNQPQHF.

This rearrangement joins TRBV12-3 or TRBV12-4 to TRBJ1-6; TRBD1 matches at 7 bases. The CDR3 consists of 13 residues. V shed 1 base, J shed 11 bases, and the junction held 2 bases outside the gene matches. Here the CDR3 DNA reads TGTGCCAGCAGTTTAGGGACAGGAACACCCCTCCACTTT. Residues: CASSLGTGTPLHF.

This clone was counted a single time. The rearrangement joins TRBV18 to TRBJ2-2; 7 positions match TRBD2. Unmatched junction bases numbered 5, after V lost 2 bases and J lost 5 bases. Per germline, CDR1 KGHSH and CDR2 LQKENI. This CDR3 is built from 15 residues. CDR3 DNA: TGTGCCAGCTCACCAAGGGAGGGGATGACCGGGGAGCTGTTTTTT. Translated, it gives CASSPREGMTGELFF. Together with reference TRBV18 and TRBJ2-2, the CDR3 gives the full variable domain: NAGVMQNPRHLVRRRGQEARLRCSPMKGHSHVYWYRQLPEEGLKFMVYLQKENIIDESGMPKERFSAEFPKEGPSILRIQQVVRGDSAAYFCASSPREGMTGELFFGEGSRLTVL.

The V and J genes are TRBV27 and TRBJ1-1, with TRBD1 matching over 7 bases. The CDR3 extends over 15 amino acids. Germline loops: CDR1 MNHEY, CDR2 SMNVEV (reference sequence). With 7 bases clipped from V and 1 base from J, the junction kept 9 bases outside the gene matches. CDR3 loop: CASTPQGVGNTEAFF. The CDR3 region has the DNA TGTGCCAGCACCCCCCAGGGGGTGGGGAACACTGAAGCTTTCTTT.

The chain uses TRBV7-2 and TRBJ2-3; the D gene is possibly TRBD2 (5 bases). The CDR3 has 16 amino acids. V was pared by 4 bases and J by 3 bases, with 17 bases between. CDR1 SGHTA and CDR2 FQGNSA come from the germline V gene. The CDR3, as DNA: TGTGCCAGCAGCTCCCCTTCCATCGGGGATACAGATACGCAGTATTTT. This gives the protein CASSSPSIGDTDTQYF.

The chain joins TRBV6-6 to TRBJ1-2; no definite D call. The germline CDR1 and CDR2 sequences are MNHNY and SVGAGI (reference sequence). V dropped 7 bases and J dropped 6 bases, with 21 bases sitting between them. The CDR3 spans 15 residues. CDR3 loop: CASKDPQARKDGYTF. In DNA form, the CDR3 reads TGTGCCAGCAAAGACCCCCAGGCACGCAAGGATGGCTACACCTTC.

The chain combines TRBV5-1 with TRBJ2-7; 10 nucleotides agree with TRBD1. Germline values: CDR1 SGHRS, CDR2 YFSETQ. The CDR3 consists of 14 residues. V trimming: 2 bases; J trimming: 2 bases; junction bases outside the gene matches: 1. In nucleotides, the CDR3 is TGCGCCAGCAGCTTCGACAGGGGGCCCTACGAGCAGTACTTC. This encodes CASSFDRGPYEQYF.

The rearrangement uses TRBV5-8 and TRBJ1-5; possibly TRBD1 for D (5 bases). The CDR3 is 16 amino acids. Germline CDR1 is SGHTS and CDR2 is YDEGEE. Trimming cost V 3 bases and J 4 bases, with 17 bases left between them. CDR3 sequence: CASSSLNRLRNQPQHF. The CDR3 nucleotides are TGTGCCAGCAGCTCCCTTAACAGGTTAAGAAATCAGCCCCAGCATTTT.

This clone was detected once. The CDR3 sequence: CASSYSQGNNQPQHF. CDR3 nucleotides: TGTGCCAGCAGTTACTCACAGGGAAACAATCAGCCCCAGCATTTT. The chain is built from TRBV6-2 or TRBV6-3 and TRBJ1-5; TRBD1 is a possible D gene (6 bases). V lost 0 bases and J 3 bases, leaving 9 bases between the germline ends. This CDR3 comprises 15 residues. Germline-derived CDR1 and CDR2 are MNHEY and SVGEGT.

This chain joins TRBV11-2 and TRBJ2-2, with 7 bases identical to TRBD2. The CDR3 totals 15 residues. CDR1 and CDR2 from the germline V gene are SGHAT and FQNNGV. With 5 bases clipped from V and 3 bases from J, the junction kept 6 bases outside the gene matches. CDR3 protein: CASSPAGVHTGELFF. In DNA, the CDR3 is TGTGCCAGCAGCCCTGCGGGGGTTCACACCGGGGAGCTGTTTTTT.

The chain employs TRBV30 and TRBJ2-1; possible D gene TRBD1, 5 bases. The CDR3 contains 13 residues. The germline CDR1 and CDR2 sequences are GTSNPN and SVGIG (reference sequence). The ends were cut back, 4 bases at V and 3 bases at J, with 10 bases in the middle. The CDR3 nucleotides are TGTGCCTGGACCAGCAGGGTCTACAATGAGCAGTTCTTC. It encodes CAWTSRVYNEQFF. Together with reference TRBV30 and TRBJ2-1, the CDR3 gives the full variable domain: SQTIHQWPATLVQPVGSPLSLECTVEGTSNPNLYWYRQAAGRGLQLLFYSVGIGQISSEVPQNLSASRPQDRQFILSSKKLLLSDSGFYLCAWTSRVYNEQFFGPGTRLTVL.

The gene calls are TRBV7-9 and TRBJ1-2; D is unresolved. The V gene's germline CDR1 is SEHNR and CDR2 FQNEAQ (reference sequence). The length of the CDR3 is 14 residues. The germline V and J ends were trimmed by 7 bases and 5 bases, with 17 bases remaining between them. The CDR3 DNA reads as TGTGCCAGCATCCGAGGTGGGTCTATTTATGGCTACACCTTC. This gives the protein CASIRGGSIYGYTF.

The DNA of the CDR3 is TGCGCCAGCAGTACCCAGGAAGAGACTGAAGCTTTCTTT. Encoded protein: CASSTQEETEAFF. The chain combines TRBV10-2 with TRBJ1-1; unclear D gene. The germline V and J ends were trimmed by 5 bases and 5 bases, with 12 bases remaining between them. In germline, CDR1 is WSHSY, CDR2 SAAADI. This CDR3 spans 13 amino acids.

The chain's CDR3 is CASTLGLADRLTQYF. The CDR3 DNA reads as TGTGCCAGCACCCTGGGGCTAGCGGACCGCCTGACGCAGTATTTT. The chain uses TRBV7-2 and TRBJ2-3; 7 bases are a match to TRBD2. Germline-derived CDR1 and CDR2 are SGHTA and FQGNSA. After removal of 7 bases from V and 9 bases from J, the junction contained 16 bases not matched to a gene. This CDR3 spans 15 amino acids.

The V and J genes are TRBV24-1 and TRBJ2-5, with TRBD1 matching 11 bases. The CDR3 spans 15 residues. V dropped 5 bases and J dropped 4; count of bases not matched to a gene: 5. Per germline, CDR1 KGHDR and CDR2 SFDVKD. The CDR3 spells CATSAGTGGAETQYF. DNA for the CDR3: TGTGCCACCAGTGCCGGGACAGGGGGAGCAGAGACCCAGTACTTC.

This clone was observed once. This chain connects TRBV18 to TRBJ1-2; D not certain. V was clipped by 2 bases and J by 0 bases, with 16 bases between them. Looked up from germline, CDR1 is KGHSH and CDR2 is LQKENI. The CDR3 length is 17 residues. CDR3 loop: CASSPVTAQSSNYGYTF. For the CDR3, the DNA is TGTGCCAGCTCACCAGTAACAGCACAAAGTTCTAACTATGGCTACACCTTC.

The chain links TRBV27 to TRBJ2-2; 7 bases align to TRBD1. This CDR3 is 16 amino acids long. In germline, CDR1 is MNHEY, CDR2 SMNVEV (reference sequence). V lost 6 bases, J lost 2 bases, and 9 bases stayed unmatched. CDR3 in DNA: TGTGCCAGCAGACGGCCAACAGGGGCAAACACCGGGGAGCTGTTTTTT. It specifies CASRRPTGANTGELFF.

The J gene is TRBJ2-2, the V gene TRBV5-4; 8 positions agree with TRBD2. The CDR3 is 16 residues long. Looked up from germline, CDR1 is SGHNT and CDR2 is YYREEE (reference sequence). With V trimmed by 4 bases and J by 4 bases, 9 bases remained unmatched. The DNA for the CDR3 is TGTGCCAGCAGCCCCAGGCGGGGGGACTTCACCGGGGAGCTGTTTTTT. It is translated as CASSPRRGDFTGELFF.

The J gene is TRBJ2-7, the V gene TRBV19, with D tentatively TRBD2 (6 bases). Trimming pared 4 bases from V and 3 bases from J, leaving 13 bases between. Per the germline V gene, CDR1 is LNHDA and CDR2 is SQIVND (reference sequence). The CDR3 sequence is 14 residues long. The CDR3 DNA follows: TGTGCCAGTAGTAGGCGGGGAACAGGCTACGAGCAGTACTTC. This sequence encodes CASSRRGTGYEQYF.

This rearrangement joins TRBV30 to TRBJ1-3; no firm D call. V lost 2 bases and J lost 0, with 8 bases in between. There are 14 residues in the CDR3. The V gene's germline CDR1 is GTSNPN and CDR2 SVGIG (reference sequence). CDR3 coding DNA: TGTGCCTGGAGTCAAGGACTCTCTGGAAACACCATATATTTT. It is translated as CAWSQGLSGNTIYF.

The rearrangement joins TRBV19 to TRBJ1-5; maybe TRBD1 (5 bases). The CDR3 covers 13 residues. Germline CDR1 LNHDA, CDR2 SQIVND (reference sequence). V was clipped by 5 bases and J by 7 bases, with 12 bases between them. The CDR3 DNA reads as TGTGCCAGTAGTCTCCCAGGGTCACAGCCCCAGCATTTT. It encodes CASSLPGSQPQHF.

As to this clone: One junction end disagrees with the germline gene, perhaps due to a read error. The V call is TRBV10-2, the J call TRBJ2-7; D might be TRBD2 (5 bases). Germline CDR1 is WSHSY and CDR2 is SAAADI. This CDR3 contains 12 residues. The DNA for the CDR3 is TGCGCCAGCAACGAGGGTGCGCGAGCAGTGGACTTC. This gives the protein CASNEGARAVDF.

The rearrangement joins TRBV11-2 to TRBJ2-3, with D tentatively TRBD1 (6 bases). The CDR3 is 15 amino acids. The germline V gene has CDR1 SGHAT and CDR2 FQNNGV. Trimming stripped 5 bases from V and 2 bases from J, with 14 bases between. The CDR3 DNA reads as TGTGCCAGCAGCCTCTCCGGGACATTCACAGATACGCAGTATTTT. Its protein is CASSLSGTFTDTQYF.

The chain is built from TRBV7-9 and TRBJ1-4; 10 bases agree with TRBD1. V gave up 5 bases and J gave up 4 bases; unmatched junction bases: 13. Germline-derived CDR1 and CDR2 are SEHNR and FQNEAQ (reference sequence). The CDR3 length is 18 residues. DNA of the CDR3: TGTGCCAGCAGCCGCTCGACAGGGGGCGGGGGTTATAATGAAAAACTGTTTTTT. As protein: CASSRSTGGGGYNEKLFF.

This chain connects TRBV30 to TRBJ2-5; no clear D gene. V lost 0 bases to trimming and J lost 5 bases, with 19 bases between them. The CDR3 has 16 residues. Germline V gives CDR1 GTSNPN, CDR2 SVGIG (reference sequence). The CDR3 bases are TGTGCCTGGAGTGTTACCGGCAGGCCCCGGTCGGAGACCCAGTACTTC. Protein product: CAWSVTGRPRSETQYF.

The chain carries TRBV5-1 and TRBJ2-3; D uncertain. In germline, CDR1 is SGHRS, CDR2 YFSETQ. With 1 base removed from V and 2 bases from J, the gap between germline ends came to 5 bases. The CDR3 totals 13 residues. The CDR3 here is CASSLPLTDTQYF. The CDR3 nucleotides read TGCGCCAGCAGCTTGCCCCTCACAGATACGCAGTATTTT. The variable domain in full, completed from reference TRBV5-1 and TRBJ2-3, reads KAGVTQTPRYLIKTRGQQVTLSCSPISGHRSVSWYQQTPGQGLQFLFEYFSETQRNKGNFPGRFSGRQFSNSRSEMNVSTLELGDSALYLCASSLPLTDTQYFGPGTRLTVL.